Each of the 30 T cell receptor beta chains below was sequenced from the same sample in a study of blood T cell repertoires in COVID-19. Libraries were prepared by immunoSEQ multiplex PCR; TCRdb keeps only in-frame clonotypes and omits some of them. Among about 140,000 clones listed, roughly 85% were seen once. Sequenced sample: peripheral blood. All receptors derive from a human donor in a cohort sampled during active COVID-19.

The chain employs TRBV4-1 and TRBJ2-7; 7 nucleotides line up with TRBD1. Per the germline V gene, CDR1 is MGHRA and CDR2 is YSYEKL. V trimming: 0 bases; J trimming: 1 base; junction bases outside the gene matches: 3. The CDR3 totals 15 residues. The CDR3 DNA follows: TGCGCCAGCAGCCAAGATGAGGGGGCGTCCTACGAGCAGTACTTC. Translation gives CASSQDEGASYEQYF.

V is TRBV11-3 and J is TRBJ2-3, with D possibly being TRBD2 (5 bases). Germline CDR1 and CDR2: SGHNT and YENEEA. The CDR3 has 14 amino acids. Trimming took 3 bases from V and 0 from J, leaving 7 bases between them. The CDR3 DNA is TGTGCCAGCAGCTTCCTAGCTAGCACAGATACGCAGTATTTT. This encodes CASSFLASTDTQYF.

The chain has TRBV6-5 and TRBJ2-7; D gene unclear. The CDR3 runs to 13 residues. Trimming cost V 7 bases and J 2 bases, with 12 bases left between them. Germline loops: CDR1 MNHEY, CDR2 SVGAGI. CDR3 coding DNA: TGTGCCAGCAAAAGACCTCAGGCCTACGAGCAGTACTTC. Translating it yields CASKRPQAYEQYF.

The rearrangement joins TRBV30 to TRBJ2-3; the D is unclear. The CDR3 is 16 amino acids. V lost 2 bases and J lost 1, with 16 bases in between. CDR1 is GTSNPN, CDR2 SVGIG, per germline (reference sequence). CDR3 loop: CAWSPPWALGTDTQYF. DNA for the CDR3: TGTGCCTGGAGTCCCCCATGGGCTTTGGGCACAGATACGCAGTATTTT. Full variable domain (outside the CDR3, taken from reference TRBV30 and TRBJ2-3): SQTIHQWPATLVQPVGSPLSLECTVEGTSNPNLYWYRQAAGRGLQLLFYSVGIGQISSEVPQNLSASRPQDRQFILSSKKLLLSDSGFYLCAWSPPWALGTDTQYFGPGTRLTVL.

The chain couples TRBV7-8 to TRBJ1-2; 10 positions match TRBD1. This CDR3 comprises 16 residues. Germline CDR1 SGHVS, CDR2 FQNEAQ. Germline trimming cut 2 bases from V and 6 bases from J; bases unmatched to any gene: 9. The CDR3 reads CASSLRGQGHQNGYTF. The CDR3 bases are TGTGCCAGCAGCTTAAGGGGACAGGGGCATCAGAATGGCTACACCTTC.

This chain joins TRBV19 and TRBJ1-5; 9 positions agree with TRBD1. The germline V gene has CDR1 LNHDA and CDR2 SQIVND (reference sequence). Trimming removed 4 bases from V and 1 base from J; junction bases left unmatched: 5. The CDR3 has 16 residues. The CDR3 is CASSTSGTGSNQPQHF. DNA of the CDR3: TGTGCCAGTAGTACCTCCGGGACAGGGAGCAATCAGCCCCAGCATTTT.

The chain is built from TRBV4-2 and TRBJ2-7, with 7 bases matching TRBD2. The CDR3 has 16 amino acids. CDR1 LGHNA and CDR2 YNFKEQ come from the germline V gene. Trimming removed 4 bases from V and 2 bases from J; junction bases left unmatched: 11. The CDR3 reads CASSPTALAAAYEQYF. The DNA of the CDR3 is TGTGCCAGCAGCCCGACCGCGCTAGCGGCAGCCTACGAGCAGTACTTC.

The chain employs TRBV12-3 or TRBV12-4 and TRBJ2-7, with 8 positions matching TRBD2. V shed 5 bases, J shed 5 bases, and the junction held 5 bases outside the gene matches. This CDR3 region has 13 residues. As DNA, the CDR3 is TGTGCCAGCAGTCTCGGGACTAGTAACGAGCAGTACTTC. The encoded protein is CASSLGTSNEQYF.

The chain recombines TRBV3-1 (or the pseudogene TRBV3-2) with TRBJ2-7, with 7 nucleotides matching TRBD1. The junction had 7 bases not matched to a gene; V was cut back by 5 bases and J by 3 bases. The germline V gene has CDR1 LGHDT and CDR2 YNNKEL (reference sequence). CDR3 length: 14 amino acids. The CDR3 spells CASSFRDRVYEQYF. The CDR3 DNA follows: TGTGCCAGCAGCTTCCGGGACAGAGTCTACGAGCAGTACTTC.

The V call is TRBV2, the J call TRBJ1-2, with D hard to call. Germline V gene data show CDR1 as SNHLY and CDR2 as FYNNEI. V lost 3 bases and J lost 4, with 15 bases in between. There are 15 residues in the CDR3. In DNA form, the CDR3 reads TGTGCCAGCAGTGAGGTCGACAACGAAAGCTATGGCTACACCTTC. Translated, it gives CASSEVDNESYGYTF.

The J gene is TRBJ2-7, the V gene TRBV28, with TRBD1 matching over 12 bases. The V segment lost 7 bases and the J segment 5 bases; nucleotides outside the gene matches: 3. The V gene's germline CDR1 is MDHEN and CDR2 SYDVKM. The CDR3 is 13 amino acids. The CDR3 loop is CASTGTGGDEQYF. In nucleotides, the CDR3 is TGTGCCAGCACCGGGACAGGGGGCGACGAGCAGTACTTC.

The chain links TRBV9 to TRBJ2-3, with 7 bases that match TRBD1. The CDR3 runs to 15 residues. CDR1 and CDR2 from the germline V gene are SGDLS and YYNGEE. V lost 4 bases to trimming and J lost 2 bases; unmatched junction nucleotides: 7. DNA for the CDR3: TGTGCCAGCAGCCCTTGGGACAGACCCACAGATACGCAGTATTTT. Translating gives CASSPWDRPTDTQYF.

Here the CDR3 DNA reads TGTGCCAGCAGCCCAGGACAGGGGTATGGCTACACCTTC. Encoded protein: CASSPGQGYGYTF. The chain has TRBV7-2 and TRBJ1-2, with 9 bases matching TRBD1. The V gene's germline CDR1 is SGHTA and CDR2 FQGNSA. Germline trimming cut 5 bases from V and 5 bases from J; bases unmatched to any gene: 3. The length of the CDR3 is 13 residues. Supplemented by reference TRBV7-2 and TRBJ1-2, the full variable domain reads GAGVSQSPSNKVTEKGKDVELRCDPISGHTALYWYRQSLGQGLEFLIYFQGNSAPDKSGLPSDRFSAERTGGSVSTLTIQRTQQEDSAVYLCASSPGQGYGYTFGSGTRLTVV.

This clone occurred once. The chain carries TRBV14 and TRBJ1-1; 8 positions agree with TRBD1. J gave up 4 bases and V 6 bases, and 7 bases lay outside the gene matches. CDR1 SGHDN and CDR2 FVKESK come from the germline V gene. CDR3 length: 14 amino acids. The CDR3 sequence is CASSQRQGSTEAFF. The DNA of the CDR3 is TGTGCCAGCAGTCAACGACAGGGGAGCACTGAAGCTTTCTTT.

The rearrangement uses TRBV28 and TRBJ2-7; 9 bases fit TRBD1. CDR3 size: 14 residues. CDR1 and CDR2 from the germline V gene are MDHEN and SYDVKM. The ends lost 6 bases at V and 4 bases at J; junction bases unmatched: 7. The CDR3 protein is CASRRYRGQYEQYF. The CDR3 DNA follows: TGTGCCAGCAGGCGTTACAGGGGGCAATACGAGCAGTACTTC.

CDR3 amino acids: CASSPQAPGELFF. The DNA of the CDR3 is TGTGCCAGCAGCCCCCAGGCACCCGGGGAGCTGTTTTTT. V usage is TRBV7-3 and J usage is TRBJ2-2; no clear D. The CDR3 length is 13 residues. Trimming removed 5 bases at V and 6 bases at J, with 10 bases between. Germline V gene sequence: CDR1 SGHTA, CDR2 FQGTGA.

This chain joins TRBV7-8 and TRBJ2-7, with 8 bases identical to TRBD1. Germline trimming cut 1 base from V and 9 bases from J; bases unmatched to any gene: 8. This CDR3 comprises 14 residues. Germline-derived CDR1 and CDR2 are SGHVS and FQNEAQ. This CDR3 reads CASSLDSQGAGQYF. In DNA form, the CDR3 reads TGTGCCAGCAGCTTAGATTCCCAGGGGGCAGGGCAGTACTTC.

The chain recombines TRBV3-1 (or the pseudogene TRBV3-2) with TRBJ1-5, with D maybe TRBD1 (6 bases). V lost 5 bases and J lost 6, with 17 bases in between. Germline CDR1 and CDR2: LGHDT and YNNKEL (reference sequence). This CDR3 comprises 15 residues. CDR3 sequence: CASSEGGTWGQPQHF. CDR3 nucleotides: TGTGCCAGCAGCGAGGGGGGGACATGGGGTCAGCCCCAGCATTTT.

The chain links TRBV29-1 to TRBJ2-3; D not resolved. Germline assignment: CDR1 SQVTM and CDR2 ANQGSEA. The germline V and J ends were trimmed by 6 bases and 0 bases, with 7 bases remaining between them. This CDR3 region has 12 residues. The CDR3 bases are TGCAGCGTGTTGACTAGCACAGATACGCAGTATTTT. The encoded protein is CSVLTSTDTQYF.

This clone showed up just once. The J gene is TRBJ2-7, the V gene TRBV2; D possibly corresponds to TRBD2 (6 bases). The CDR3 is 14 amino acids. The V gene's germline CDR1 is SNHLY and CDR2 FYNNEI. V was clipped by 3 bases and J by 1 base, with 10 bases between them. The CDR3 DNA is TGTGCCAGCAGTGAGATGCGGGGTTCCTACGAGCAGTACTTC. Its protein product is CASSEMRGSYEQYF.

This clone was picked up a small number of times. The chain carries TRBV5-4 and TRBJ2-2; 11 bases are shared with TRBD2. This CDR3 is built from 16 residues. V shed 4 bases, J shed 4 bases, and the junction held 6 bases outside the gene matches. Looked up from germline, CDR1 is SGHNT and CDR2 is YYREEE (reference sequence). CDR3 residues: CASSLGLAVGTGELFF. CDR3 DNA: TGTGCCAGCAGCCTGGGACTAGCGGTTGGCACCGGGGAGCTGTTTTTT.

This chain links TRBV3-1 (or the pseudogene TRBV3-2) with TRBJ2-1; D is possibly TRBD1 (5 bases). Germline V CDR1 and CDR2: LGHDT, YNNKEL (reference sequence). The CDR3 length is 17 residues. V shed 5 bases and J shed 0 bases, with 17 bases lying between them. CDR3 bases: TGTGCCAGCAGCGGGGTCCGATGGGGCGGCTCCTACAATGAGCAGTTCTTC. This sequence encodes CASSGVRWGGSYNEQFF.

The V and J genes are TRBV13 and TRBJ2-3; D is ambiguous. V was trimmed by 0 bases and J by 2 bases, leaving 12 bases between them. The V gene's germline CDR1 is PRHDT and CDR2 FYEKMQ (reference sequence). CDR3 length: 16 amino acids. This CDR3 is CASSLGGHQITDTQYF. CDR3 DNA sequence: TGTGCCAGCAGCTTAGGTGGCCATCAGATCACAGATACGCAGTATTTT.

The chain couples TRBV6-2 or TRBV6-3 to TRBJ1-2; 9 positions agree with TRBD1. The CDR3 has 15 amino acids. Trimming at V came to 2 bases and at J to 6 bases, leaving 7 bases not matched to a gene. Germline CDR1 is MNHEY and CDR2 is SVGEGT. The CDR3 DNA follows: TGTGCCAGCAGTTACGGACAGGGGAATGGCCATGGCTACACCTTC. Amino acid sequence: CASSYGQGNGHGYTF.

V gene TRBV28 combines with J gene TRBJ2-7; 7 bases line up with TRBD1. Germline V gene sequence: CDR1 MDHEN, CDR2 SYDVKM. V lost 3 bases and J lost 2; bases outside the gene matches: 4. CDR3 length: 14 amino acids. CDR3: CASSFRDRTYEQYF. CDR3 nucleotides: TGTGCCAGCAGTTTCCGGGACAGAACCTACGAGCAGTACTTC. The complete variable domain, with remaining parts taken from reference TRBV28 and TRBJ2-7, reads DVKVTQSSRYLVKRTGEKVFLECVQDMDHENMFWYRQDPGLGLRLIYFSYDVKMKEKGDIPEGYSVSREKKERFSLILESASTNQTSMYLCASSFRDRTYEQYFGPGTRLTVT.

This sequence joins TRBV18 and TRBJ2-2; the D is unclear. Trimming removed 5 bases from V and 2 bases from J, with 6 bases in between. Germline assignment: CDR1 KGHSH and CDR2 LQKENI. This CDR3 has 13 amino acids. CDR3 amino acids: CASSDINTGELFF. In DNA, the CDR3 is TGTGCCAGCTCAGACATCAACACCGGGGAGCTGTTTTTT.

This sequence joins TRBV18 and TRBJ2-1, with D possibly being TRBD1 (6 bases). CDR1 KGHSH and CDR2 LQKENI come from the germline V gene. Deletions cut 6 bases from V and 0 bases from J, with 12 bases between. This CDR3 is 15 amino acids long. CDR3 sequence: CASSPLDSSYNEQFF. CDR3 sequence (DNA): TGTGCCAGCTCCCCATTGGACAGCTCCTACAATGAGCAGTTCTTC.

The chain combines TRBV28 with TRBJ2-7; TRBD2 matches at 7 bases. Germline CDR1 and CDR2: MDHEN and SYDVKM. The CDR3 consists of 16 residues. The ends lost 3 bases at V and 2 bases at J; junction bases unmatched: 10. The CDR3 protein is CASSFPWGGSTYEQYF. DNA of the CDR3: TGTGCCAGCAGTTTCCCCTGGGGAGGGTCGACCTACGAGCAGTACTTC.

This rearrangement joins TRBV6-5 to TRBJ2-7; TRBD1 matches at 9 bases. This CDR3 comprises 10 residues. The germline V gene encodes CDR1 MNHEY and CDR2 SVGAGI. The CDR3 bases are TGTGGGACAGGGGACTACGAGCAGTACTTC. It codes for CGTGDYEQYF.

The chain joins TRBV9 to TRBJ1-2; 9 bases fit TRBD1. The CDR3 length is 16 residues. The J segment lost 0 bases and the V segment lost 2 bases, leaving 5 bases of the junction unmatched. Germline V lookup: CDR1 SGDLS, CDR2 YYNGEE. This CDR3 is CASSVGTGSANYGYTF. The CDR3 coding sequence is TGTGCCAGCAGCGTCGGGACAGGGAGCGCTAACTATGGCTACACCTTC.